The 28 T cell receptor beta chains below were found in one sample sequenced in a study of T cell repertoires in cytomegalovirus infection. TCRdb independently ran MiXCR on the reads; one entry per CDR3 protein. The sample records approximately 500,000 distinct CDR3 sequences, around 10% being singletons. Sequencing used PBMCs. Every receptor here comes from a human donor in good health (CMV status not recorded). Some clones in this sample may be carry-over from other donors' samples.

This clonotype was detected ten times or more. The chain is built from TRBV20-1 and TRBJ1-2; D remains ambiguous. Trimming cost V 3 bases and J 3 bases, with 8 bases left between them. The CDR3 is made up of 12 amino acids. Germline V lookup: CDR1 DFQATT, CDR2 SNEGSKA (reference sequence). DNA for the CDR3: TGCAGTGCTAGGGCGGGCCACTATGGCTACACCTTC. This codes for CSARAGHYGYTF.

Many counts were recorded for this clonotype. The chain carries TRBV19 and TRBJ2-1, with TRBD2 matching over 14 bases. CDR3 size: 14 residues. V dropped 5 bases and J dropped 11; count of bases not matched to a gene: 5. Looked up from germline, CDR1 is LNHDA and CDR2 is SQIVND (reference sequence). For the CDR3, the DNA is TGTGCCAGTAGTCCCGGGACTAGCGGGGGTCAGCAGTTCTTC. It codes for CASSPGTSGGQQFF.

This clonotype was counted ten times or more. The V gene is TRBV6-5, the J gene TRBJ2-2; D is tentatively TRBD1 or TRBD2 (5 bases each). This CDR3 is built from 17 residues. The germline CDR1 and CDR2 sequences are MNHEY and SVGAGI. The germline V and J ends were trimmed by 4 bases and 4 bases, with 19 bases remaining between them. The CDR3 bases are TGTGCCAGCAGTTCCCCGTCGAGGGCAGGGCCCACCGGGGAGCTGTTTTTT. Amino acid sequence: CASSSPSRAGPTGELFF.

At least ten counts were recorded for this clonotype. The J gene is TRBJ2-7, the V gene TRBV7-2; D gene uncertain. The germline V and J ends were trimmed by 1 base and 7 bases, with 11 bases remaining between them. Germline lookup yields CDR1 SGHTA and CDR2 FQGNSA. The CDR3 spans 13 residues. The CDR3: CASSLGRVSEQYF. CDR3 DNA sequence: TGTGCCAGCAGCTTAGGTCGTGTTAGTGAGCAGTACTTC.

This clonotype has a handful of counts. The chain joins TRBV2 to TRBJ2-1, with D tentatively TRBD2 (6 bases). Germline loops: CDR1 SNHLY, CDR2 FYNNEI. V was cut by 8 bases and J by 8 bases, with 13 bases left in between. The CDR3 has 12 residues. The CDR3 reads CASHRGLDEQFF. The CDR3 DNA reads TGTGCCAGCCATCGGGGGTTGGATGAGCAGTTCTTC.

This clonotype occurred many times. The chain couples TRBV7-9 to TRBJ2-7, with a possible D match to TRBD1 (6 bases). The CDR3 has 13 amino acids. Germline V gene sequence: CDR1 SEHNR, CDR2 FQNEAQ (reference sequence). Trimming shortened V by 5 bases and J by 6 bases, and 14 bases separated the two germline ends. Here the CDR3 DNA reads TGTGCCAGCAGCCGAACCACAGGGCCCGAGCAGTACTTC. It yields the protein CASSRTTGPEQYF.

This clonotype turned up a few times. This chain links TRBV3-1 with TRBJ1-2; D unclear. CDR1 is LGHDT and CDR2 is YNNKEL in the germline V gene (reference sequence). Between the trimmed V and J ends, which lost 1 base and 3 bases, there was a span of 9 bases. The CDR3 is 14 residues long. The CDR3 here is CASSQVGDDYGYTF. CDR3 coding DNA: TGTGCCAGCAGCCAAGTCGGCGATGACTATGGCTACACCTTC.

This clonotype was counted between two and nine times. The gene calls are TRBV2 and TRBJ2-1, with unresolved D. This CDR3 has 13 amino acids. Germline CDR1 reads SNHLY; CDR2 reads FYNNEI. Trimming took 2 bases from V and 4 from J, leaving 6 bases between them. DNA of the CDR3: TGTGCCAGCAGTGAAAGGAGATACAATGAGCAGTTCTTC. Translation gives CASSERRYNEQFF.

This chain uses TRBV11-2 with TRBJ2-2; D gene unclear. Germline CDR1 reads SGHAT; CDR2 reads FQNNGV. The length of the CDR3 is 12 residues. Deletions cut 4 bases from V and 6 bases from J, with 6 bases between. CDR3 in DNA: TGTGCCAGCAGCTGGGCCGCCGGGGAGCTGTTTTTT. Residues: CASSWAAGELFF.

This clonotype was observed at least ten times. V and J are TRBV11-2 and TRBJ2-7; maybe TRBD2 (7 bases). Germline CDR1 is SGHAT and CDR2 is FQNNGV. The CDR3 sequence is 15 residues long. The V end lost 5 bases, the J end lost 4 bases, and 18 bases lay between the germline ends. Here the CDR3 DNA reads TGTGCCAGCAGCCGCACGGGGGGCGAAATTTACGAGCAGTACTTC. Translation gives CASSRTGGEIYEQYF.

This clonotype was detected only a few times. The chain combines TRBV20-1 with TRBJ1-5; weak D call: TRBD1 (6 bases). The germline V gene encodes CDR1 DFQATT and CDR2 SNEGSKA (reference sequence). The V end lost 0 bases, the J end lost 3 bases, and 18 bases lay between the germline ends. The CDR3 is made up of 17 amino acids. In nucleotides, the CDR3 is TGCAGTGCTAGAGATAGGAGAAGACAGGACCTCAATCAGCCCCAGCATTTT. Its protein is CSARDRRRQDLNQPQHF.

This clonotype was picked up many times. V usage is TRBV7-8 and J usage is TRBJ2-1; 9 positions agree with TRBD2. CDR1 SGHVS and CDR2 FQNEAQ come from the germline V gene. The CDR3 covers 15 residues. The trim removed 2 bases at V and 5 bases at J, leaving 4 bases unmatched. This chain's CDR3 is CASSLQREVHNEQFF. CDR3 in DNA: TGTGCCAGCAGCTTACAGCGGGAGGTTCACAATGAGCAGTTCTTC. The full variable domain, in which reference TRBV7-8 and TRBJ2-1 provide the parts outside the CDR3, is GAGVSQSPRYKVAKRGQDVALRCDPISGHVSLFWYQQALGQGPEFLTYFQNEAQLDKSGLPSDRFFAERPEGSVSTLKIQRTQQEDSAVYLCASSLQREVHNEQFFGPGTRLTVL.

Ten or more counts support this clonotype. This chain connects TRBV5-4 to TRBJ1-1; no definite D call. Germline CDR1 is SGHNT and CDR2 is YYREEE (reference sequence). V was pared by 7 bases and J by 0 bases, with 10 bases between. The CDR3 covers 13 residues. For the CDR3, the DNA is TGTGCCAGCGGACTACAGATGAACACTGAAGCTTTCTTT. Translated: CASGLQMNTEAFF.

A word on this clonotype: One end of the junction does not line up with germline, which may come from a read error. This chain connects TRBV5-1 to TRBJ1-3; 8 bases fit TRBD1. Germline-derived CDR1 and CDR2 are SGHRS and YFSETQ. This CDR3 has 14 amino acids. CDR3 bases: TGCGCCAGCGGGGGCCGGGACAGGTCCGGATCCTCCCTTTTT. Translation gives CASGGRDRSGSSLF.

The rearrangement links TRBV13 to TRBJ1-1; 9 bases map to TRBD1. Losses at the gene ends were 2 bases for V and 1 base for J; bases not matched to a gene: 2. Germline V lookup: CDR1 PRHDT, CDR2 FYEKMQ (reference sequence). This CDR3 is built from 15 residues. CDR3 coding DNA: TGTGCCAGCAGCTTACAGGGACAGGGGAACACTGAAGCTTTCTTT. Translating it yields CASSLQGQGNTEAFF.

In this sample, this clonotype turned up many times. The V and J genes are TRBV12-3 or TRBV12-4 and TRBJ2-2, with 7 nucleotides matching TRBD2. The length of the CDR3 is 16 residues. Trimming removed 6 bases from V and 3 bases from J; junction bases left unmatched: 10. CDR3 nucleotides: TGTGCCAGCAGCCCTTCGGCGGGAGCGGACACCGGGGAGCTGTTTTTT. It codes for CASSPSAGADTGELFF.

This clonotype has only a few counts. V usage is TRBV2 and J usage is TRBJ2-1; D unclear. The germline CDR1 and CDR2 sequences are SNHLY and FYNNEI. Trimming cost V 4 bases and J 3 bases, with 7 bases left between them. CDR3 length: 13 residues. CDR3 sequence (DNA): TGTGCCAGCAGTGGAACCGGCTACAATGAGCAGTTCTTC. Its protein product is CASSGTGYNEQFF.

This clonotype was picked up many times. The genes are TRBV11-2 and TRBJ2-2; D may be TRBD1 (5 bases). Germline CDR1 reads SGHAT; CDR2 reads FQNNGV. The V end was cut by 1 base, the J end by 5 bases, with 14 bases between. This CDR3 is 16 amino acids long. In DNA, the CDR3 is TGTGCCAGCAGCTTAGCCCAGACAGTGTGGACCGGGGAGCTGTTTTTT. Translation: CASSLAQTVWTGELFF.

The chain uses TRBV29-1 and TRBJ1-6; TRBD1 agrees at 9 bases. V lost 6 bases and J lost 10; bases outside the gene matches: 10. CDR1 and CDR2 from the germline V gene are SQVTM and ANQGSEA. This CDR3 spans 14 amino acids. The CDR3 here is CSVRTGTGQSPLHF. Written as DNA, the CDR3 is TGCAGCGTAAGGACCGGGACAGGGCAATCACCCCTCCACTTT. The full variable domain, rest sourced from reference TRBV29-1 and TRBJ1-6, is SAVISQKPSRDICQRGTSLTIQCQVDSQVTMMFWYRQQPGQSLTLIATANQGSEATYESGFVIDKFPISRPNLTFSTLTVSNMSPEDSSIYLCSVRTGTGQSPLHFGNGTRLTVT.

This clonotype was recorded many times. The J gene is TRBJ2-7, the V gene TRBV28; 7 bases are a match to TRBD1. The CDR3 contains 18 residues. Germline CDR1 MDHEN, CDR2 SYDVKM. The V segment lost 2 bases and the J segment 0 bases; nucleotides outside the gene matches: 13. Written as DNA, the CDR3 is TGTGCCAGCAGTTTAGATCGGTGGGGACAGCGGAGCTCCTACGAGCAGTACTTC. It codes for CASSLDRWGQRSSYEQYF.

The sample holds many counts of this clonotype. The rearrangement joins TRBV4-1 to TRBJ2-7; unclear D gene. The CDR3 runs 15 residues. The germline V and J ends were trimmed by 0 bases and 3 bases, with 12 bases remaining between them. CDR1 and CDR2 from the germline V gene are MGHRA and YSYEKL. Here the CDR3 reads CASSQDPSSYYEQYF. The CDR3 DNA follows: TGCGCCAGCAGCCAAGACCCTTCTAGTTACTACGAGCAGTACTTC.

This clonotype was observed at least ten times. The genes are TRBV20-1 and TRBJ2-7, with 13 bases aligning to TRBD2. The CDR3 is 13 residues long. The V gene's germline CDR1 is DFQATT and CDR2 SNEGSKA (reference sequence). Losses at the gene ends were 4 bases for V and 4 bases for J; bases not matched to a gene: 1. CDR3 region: CSATGLAGYEQYF. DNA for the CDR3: TGCAGTGCTACGGGACTAGCGGGGTACGAGCAGTACTTC.

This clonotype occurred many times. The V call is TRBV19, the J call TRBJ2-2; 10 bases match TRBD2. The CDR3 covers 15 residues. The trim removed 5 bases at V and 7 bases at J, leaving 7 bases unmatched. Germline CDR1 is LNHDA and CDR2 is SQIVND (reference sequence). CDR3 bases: TGTGCCAGTAGTCCCCTAGCGGGGGCGTTCGGGGAGCTGTTTTTT. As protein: CASSPLAGAFGELFF. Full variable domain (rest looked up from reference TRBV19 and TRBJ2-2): DGGITQSPKYLFRKEGQNVTLSCEQNLNHDAMYWYRQDPGQGLRLIYYSQIVNDFQKGDIAEGYSVSREKKESFPLTVTSAQKNPTAFYLCASSPLAGAFGELFFGEGSRLTVL.

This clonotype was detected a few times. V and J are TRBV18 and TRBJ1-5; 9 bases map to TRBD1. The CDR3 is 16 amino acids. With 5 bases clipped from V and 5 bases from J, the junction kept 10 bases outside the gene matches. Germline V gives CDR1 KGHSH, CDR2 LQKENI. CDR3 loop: CASSITSGQGDQPQHF. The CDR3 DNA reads TGTGCCAGCTCAATTACGTCGGGACAGGGCGATCAGCCCCAGCATTTT.

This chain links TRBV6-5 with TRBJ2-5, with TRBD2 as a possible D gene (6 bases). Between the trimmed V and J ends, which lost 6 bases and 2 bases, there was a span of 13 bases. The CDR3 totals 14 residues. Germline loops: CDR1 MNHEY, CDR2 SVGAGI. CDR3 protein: CASRRPGLQETQYF. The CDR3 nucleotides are TGTGCCAGCAGACGCCCGGGACTGCAAGAGACCCAGTACTTC.

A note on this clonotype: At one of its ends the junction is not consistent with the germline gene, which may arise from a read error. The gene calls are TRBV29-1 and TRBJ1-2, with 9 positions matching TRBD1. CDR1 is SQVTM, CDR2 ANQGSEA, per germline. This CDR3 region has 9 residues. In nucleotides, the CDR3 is TGCAGCGTTGCTGACAGGGGGGGATTC. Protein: CSVADRGGF. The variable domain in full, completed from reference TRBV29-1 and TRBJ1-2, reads SAVISQKPSRDICQRGTSLTIQCQVDSQVTMMFWYRQQPGQSLTLIATANQGSEATYESGFVIDKFPISRPNLTFSTLTVSNMSPEDSSIYLCSVADRGGFGSGTRLTVV.

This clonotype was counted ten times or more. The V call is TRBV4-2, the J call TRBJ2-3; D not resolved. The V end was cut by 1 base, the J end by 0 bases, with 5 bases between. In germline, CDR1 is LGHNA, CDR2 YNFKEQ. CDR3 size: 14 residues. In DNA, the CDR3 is TGTGCCAGCAGCCAAGGGGGTAGCACAGATACGCAGTATTTT. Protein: CASSQGGSTDTQYF.

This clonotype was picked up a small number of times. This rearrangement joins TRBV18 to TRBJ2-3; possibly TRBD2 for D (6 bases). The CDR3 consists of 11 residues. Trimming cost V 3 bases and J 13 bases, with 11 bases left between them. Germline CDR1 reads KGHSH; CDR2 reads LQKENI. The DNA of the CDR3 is TGTGCCAGCTCACCGGACGCGGGGAAGTATTTT. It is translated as CASSPDAGKYF.